The rows below give T cell receptor beta chains drawn from one sample of a study of spatial heterogeneity in lung cancer. TCRdb itself ran the 5' RACE reads through MiXCR, one entry per CDR3 protein. The sample lists about 50,000 distinct CDR3 sequences; approximately 7.6% were seen once. The sequenced sample was PBMCs, obtained at surgery. Every receptor here comes from a female donor with early-stage non-small cell lung cancer. The CDR3 runs from the conserved cysteine through the conserved F or W. Fields, in order: clone size, D gene, J gene, V gene, CDR3 DNA, CDR3 protein. A D gene is named only where the DNA matches it firmly. The size entry is marked missing in some rows and otherwise reads once, few, many or a size class.

few,.,TRBJ2-7,TRBV4-3,TGCGCCAGCAGCCAAGAAGCCGGGACCTACGAGCAGTACTTC,CASSQEAGTYEQYF
.,TRBD1,TRBJ1-2,TRBV7-2,TGTGCCAGCAGCTTAGCACAGGGGAATGGCTACACCTTC,CASSLAQGNGYTF
.,.,TRBJ1-5,TRBV7-9,TGTGCCAGCAGCTTAGGGAGCGGGCCCCAGCATTTT,CASSLGSGPQHF
many,.,TRBJ2-2,TRBV6-5,TGTGCCAGCAGCCCCCAGATGGGGAGCACCGGGGAGCTGTTTTTT,CASSPQMGSTGELFF
.,.,TRBJ2-2,TRBV7-2,TGTGCCAGCAGCTTAGAAGGAGTGGGCGGGGAGCTGTTTTTT,CASSLEGVGGELFF
few,.,TRBJ1-1,TRBV5-1,TGCGCCAGCAGCGCAAATATGGACTGGGGGGCTGAAGCTTTCTTT,CASSANMDWGAEAFF
few,TRBD2,TRBJ2-5,TRBV7-2,TGTGCCAGCAGCTGGCAGCGGGGGGGCGAAGAGACCCAGTACTTC,CASSWQRGGEETQYF
.,.,TRBJ2-3,TRBV29-1,TGCAGCGTTGAAGACTTACAGGGTGCGACAGATACGCAGTATTTT,CSVEDLQGATDTQYF
.,TRBD1,TRBJ2-7,TRBV27,TGTGCCAGCAGTTTCTTGGCAGGGGGAGCCTACGAGCAGTACTTC,CASSFLAGGAYEQYF
few,.,TRBJ2-7,TRBV7-8,TGTGCCAGCAGCTCCGGTGGGTTGGGCTACGAGCAGTACTTC,CASSSGGLGYEQYF
many,TRBD2,TRBJ2-5,TRBV3-1,TGTGCCAGCAGCCAAGGACTAGCGACAGAGACCCAGTACTTC,CASSQGLATETQYF
.,.,TRBJ2-3,TRBV14,TGTGCCAGCAGCTCAGACATGATGAGTACAGATACGCAGTATTTT,CASSSDMMSTDTQYF
many,.,TRBJ1-1,TRBV6-2/TRBV6-3,TGTGCCAGCAGTTACCGGACCGACCACACTGAAGCTTTCTTT,CASSYRTDHTEAFF
.,.,TRBJ2-1,TRBV12-3/TRBV12-4,TGTGCCAGCAGCCCAGCCCCTAGGGGCTCCTACAATGAGCAGTTCTTC,CASSPAPRGSYNEQFF
few,.,TRBJ2-5,TRBV7-3,TGTGCCAGCAGCGTTAACAGGGTAGAGACCCAGTACTTC,CASSVNRVETQYF
.,.,TRBJ2-5,TRBV14,TGTGCCAGCAGCCAAGATCCGTCCCGGGGCAGTTTCTACCAAGAGACCCAGTACTTC,CASSQDPSRGSFYQETQYF
many,.,TRBJ1-1,TRBV5-1,TGCGCCAGCAGCCTTGGGATCCAGGTACCCCAGAGGGAAGCTTTCTTT,CASSLGIQVPQREAFF
many,.,TRBJ2-7,TRBV27,TGTGCCAGCAGTTTAGAGTACGGGGATATCTACGAGCAGTACTTC,CASSLEYGDIYEQYF
many,.,TRBJ2-1,TRBV5-4,TGTGCCAGCAGCTCCCGGGACGGCCACTACAATGAGCAGTTCTTC,CASSSRDGHYNEQFF
few,.,TRBJ2-1,TRBV5-4,TGTGCCAGCAGCCGTCCGGAGGGGGTTGTCGGAAATGAGCAGTTCTTC,CASSRPEGVVGNEQFF
few,.,TRBJ1-2,TRBV30,TGTGCCTGGAGTGTCGCAGGGAACAGTGGCTACACCTTC,CAWSVAGNSGYTF
many,TRBD1,TRBJ1-5,TRBV7-2,TGTGCCAGCAGCTTAGCGGGGGGACAGAATCAGCCCCAGCATTTT,CASSLAGGQNQPQHF
few,.,TRBJ1-1,TRBV5-6,TGTGCCAGCAGCCGCAACAGGGAACTCATGAACACTGAAGCTTTCTTT,CASSRNRELMNTEAFF
many,.,TRBJ2-7,TRBV20-1,TGCAGTGCTAGACCCTCAGGGGCCTACGAGCAGTACTTC,CSARPSGAYEQYF
.,.,TRBJ2-7,TRBV20-1,TGCAGTGCTACCGGGGGGACCAGGGGAGAGCAGTACTTC,CSATGGTRGEQYF
many,.,TRBJ1-4,TRBV5-1,TGCGCCAGCAGCGCCACAGGGAACCCTGCAACTAATGAAAAACTGTTTTTT,CASSATGNPATNEKLFF
.,TRBD1,TRBJ2-7,TRBV10-3,TGTGCCACCTCCGGGACAGAGCCATACGAGCAGTACTTC,CATSGTEPYEQYF
.,.,TRBJ2-5,TRBV7-2,TGTGCCAGCAGCTTAAGCTCGCCTGAAGAGACCCAGTACTTC,CASSLSSPEETQYF
few,TRBD1,TRBJ1-5,TRBV30,TGTGCCTGGAGTGAGGGACAGTACAATCAGCCCCAGCATTTT,CAWSEGQYNQPQHF
few,TRBD2,TRBJ2-3,TRBV11-3,TGTGCCAGCAGCACCGCTAGCGGGGGATATAATACGCAGTATTTT,CASSTASGGYNTQYF
many,.,TRBJ1-5,TRBV30,TGTGCCTGGAGCAGGAATAGCAATCAGCCCCAGCATTTT,CAWSRNSNQPQHF
few,.,TRBJ2-3,TRBV11-3,TGTGCCAGCAGCTTAGAGGACACAGATACGCAGTATTTT,CASSLEDTDTQYF
few,TRBD1,TRBJ1-3,TRBV19,TGTGCCAGTAGTTCGGACAGGGGAAGAAACACCATATATTTT,CASSSDRGRNTIYF
.,.,TRBJ2-2,TRBV20-1,TGCAGTGCTAGAGATTTCGACAGAGGGGAGCTGTTTTTT,CSARDFDRGELFF
.,TRBD1,TRBJ2-2,TRBV19,TGTGCCAGTACCCGGGACAGGGCAGACACCGGGGAGCTGTTTTTT,CASTRDRADTGELFF
many,.,TRBJ2-2,TRBV29-1,TGCAGCGTTGAACAGGGGAACACCGGGGAGCTGTTTTTT,CSVEQGNTGELFF
.,.,TRBJ1-2,TRBV7-9,TGTGCCAGCAGCTCCCTCCTCGGCCCGATTGACTATGGCTACACCTTC,CASSSLLGPIDYGYTF
many,.,TRBJ2-1,TRBV20-1,TGCAGTGCTAGTACCGGGACTTTGGATGGTTATAATGAGCAGTTCTTC,CSASTGTLDGYNEQFF
few,.,TRBJ2-3,TRBV13,TGTGCCAGCAGCTCCGTCGCGGTAATACAGACCAACACAGATACGCAGTATTTT,CASSSVAVIQTNTDTQYF
.,TRBD1,TRBJ2-5,TRBV7-9,TGTGCCAGCAGCTCAGGGACAGGGGGAGTTTCGGAGACCCAGTACTTC,CASSSGTGGVSETQYF
.,.,TRBJ1-1,TRBV7-2,TGTGCCAGCAGCTTCCCCAGGGGGAACACTGAAGCTTTCTTT,CASSFPRGNTEAFF
.,.,TRBJ1-3,TRBV14,TGTGCCAGCAGCCAAGATCTAGCTGGAAACACCATATATTTT,CASSQDLAGNTIYF
few,.,TRBJ2-6,TRBV7-6,TGTGCCAGCAGCTTAAGCGGACCTGGGGCCAACGTCCTGACTTTC,CASSLSGPGANVLTF
few,TRBD1,TRBJ1-6,TRBV13,TGTGCCAGCAGCTCCGGGACAGGGGGCTTACCCCTCCACTTT,CASSSGTGGLPLHF
few,TRBD2,TRBJ2-1,TRBV7-9,TGTGCCAGCAGCCTCCCCGGGACTAGCCTTAATGAGCAGTTCTTC,CASSLPGTSLNEQFF
few,TRBD1,TRBJ1-5,TRBV12-3/TRBV12-4,TGTGCCAGCAGTTTTACGGGACAGATCAATCAGCCCCAGCATTTT,CASSFTGQINQPQHF
.,TRBD1,TRBJ2-3,TRBV5-5,TGTGCCAGCAGCCCAATTGGGACAGGGATAACAGATACGCAGTATTTT,CASSPIGTGITDTQYF
few,.,TRBJ2-1,TRBV7-2,TGTGCCAGCAGCTTAGCTTGGCGCCGCAATGAGCAGTTCTTC,CASSLAWRRNEQFF
many,.,TRBJ2-5,TRBV11-2,TGTGCCAGCAGCTTAACAGTGGCAGGACGAAAAGAGACCCAGTACTTC,CASSLTVAGRKETQYF
.,TRBD1,TRBJ1-1,TRBV20-1,TGCAGTGCTAGACGATACTTACAGGGGAGGGACACTGAAGCTTTCTTT,CSARRYLQGRDTEAFF
few,.,TRBJ1-1,TRBV19,TGTGCCAGTAGTATCCCGGGCACTGAAGCTTTCTTT,CASSIPGTEAFF
few,TRBD1,TRBJ2-2,TRBV20-1,TGCAGTGCTAAATGGGACAGGGGGGCCGGGGAGCTGTTTTTT,CSAKWDRGAGELFF
.,.,TRBJ1-5,TRBV20-1,TGCAGTGCTAGAGCGCCCAGGGCGGATCGGCCCCAGCATTTT,CSARAPRADRPQHF
many,.,TRBJ1-3,TRBV6-6,TGTGCCAGCAGTTACTCGCGAAACACCATATATTTT,CASSYSRNTIYF
few,.,TRBJ1-1,TRBV7-2,TGTGCCAGCAGCTTATCCCCATCTGGGGCGGTTGTCTCTGAAGCTTTCTTT,CASSLSPSGAVVSEAFF